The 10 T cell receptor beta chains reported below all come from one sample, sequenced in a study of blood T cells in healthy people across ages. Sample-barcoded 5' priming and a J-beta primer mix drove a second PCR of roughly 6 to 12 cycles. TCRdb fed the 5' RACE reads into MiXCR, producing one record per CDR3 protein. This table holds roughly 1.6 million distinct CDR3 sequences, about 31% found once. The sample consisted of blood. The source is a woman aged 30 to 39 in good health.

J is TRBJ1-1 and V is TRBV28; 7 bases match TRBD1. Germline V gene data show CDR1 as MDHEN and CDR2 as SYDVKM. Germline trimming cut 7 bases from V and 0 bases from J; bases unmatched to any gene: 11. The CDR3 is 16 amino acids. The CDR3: CASTSGTENLNTEAFF. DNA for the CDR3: TGTGCCAGCACCTCCGGGACAGAAAACTTGAACACTGAAGCTTTCTTT.

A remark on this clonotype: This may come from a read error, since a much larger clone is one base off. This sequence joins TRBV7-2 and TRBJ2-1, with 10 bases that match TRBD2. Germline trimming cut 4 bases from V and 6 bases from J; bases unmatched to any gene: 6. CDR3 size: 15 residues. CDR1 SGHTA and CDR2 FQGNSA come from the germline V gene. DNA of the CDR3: TGTGCCAGCAGCTCTCCGGGACTAGCGTTCAATGAGCAGTTCTTC. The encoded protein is CASSSPGLAFNEQFF.

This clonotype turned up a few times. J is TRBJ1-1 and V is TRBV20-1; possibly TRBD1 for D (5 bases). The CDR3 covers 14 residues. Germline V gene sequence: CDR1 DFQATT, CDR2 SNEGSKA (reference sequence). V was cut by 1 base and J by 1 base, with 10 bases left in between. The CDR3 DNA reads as TGCAGTGCTAGAGGAGGGGTGGGGAACACTGAAGCTTTCTTT. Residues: CSARGGVGNTEAFF.

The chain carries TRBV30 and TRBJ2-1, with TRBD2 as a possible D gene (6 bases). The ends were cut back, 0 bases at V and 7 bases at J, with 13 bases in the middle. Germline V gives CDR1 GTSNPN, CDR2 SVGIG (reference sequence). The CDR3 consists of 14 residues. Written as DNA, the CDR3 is TGTGCCTGGAGTGTACTCGGGAGAGGGAATGAGCAGTTCTTC. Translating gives CAWSVLGRGNEQFF.

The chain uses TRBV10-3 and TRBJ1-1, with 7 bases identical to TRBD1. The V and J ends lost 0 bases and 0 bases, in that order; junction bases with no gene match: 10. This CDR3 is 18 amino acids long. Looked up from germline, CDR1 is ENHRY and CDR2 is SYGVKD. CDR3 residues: CAISESSGIQGLNTEAFF. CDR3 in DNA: TGTGCCATCAGTGAGTCATCGGGGATACAGGGGCTGAACACTGAAGCTTTCTTT.

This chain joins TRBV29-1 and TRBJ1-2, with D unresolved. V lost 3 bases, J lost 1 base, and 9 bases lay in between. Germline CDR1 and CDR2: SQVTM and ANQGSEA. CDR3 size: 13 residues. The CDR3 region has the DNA TGCAGCGTTGAGGGCAGTTATAACTATGGCTACACCTTC. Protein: CSVEGSYNYGYTF.

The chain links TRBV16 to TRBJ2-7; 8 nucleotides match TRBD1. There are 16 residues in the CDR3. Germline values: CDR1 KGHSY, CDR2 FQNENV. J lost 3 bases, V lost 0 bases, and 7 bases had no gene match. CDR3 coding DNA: TGTGCCAGCAGCCAATCGATGGGGGACAGGAACTACGAGCAGTACTTC. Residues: CASSQSMGDRNYEQYF.

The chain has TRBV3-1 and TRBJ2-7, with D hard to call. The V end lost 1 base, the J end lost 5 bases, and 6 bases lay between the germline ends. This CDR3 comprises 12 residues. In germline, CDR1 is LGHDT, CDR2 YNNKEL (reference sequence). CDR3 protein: CASSQADHEQYF. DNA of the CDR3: TGTGCCAGCAGCCAAGCGGACCACGAGCAGTACTTC.

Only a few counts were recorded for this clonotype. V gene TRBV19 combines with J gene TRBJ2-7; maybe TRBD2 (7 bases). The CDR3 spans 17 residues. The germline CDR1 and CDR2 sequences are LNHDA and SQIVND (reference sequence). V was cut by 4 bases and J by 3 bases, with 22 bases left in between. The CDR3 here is CASSKGPSGGLSYEQYF. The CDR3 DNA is TGTGCCAGTAGTAAAGGCCCTTCGGGGGGCCTAAGCTACGAGCAGTACTTC.

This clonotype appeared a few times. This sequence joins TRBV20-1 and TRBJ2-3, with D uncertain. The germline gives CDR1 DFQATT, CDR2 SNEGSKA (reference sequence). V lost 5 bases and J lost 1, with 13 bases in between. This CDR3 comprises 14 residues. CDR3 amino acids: CSAPMSYRTDTQYF. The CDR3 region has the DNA TGCAGTGCTCCCATGAGCTACCGCACAGATACGCAGTATTTT.